This is a list of T cell receptor beta chains from one sample in a study of T cell changes during pregnancy in multiple sclerosis. The table came from immunoSEQ multiplex PCR; TCRdb's copy has only in-frame clones and leaves some out. The sample has approximately 63,000 clones; around 92% are singletons. Here the sequenced sample was peripheral blood, taken in the third trimester of pregnancy. The receptors originated from a female donor in good health, enrolled as a control in a pregnancy study. The CDR3 runs from the conserved cysteine through the conserved F or W. The D gene is left open where the match is weak. Clone size, where shown, is once, few, many, or a class for clones that have expanded.

size,D,length,J,V,DNA,CDR3
once,.,17,TRBJ2-4,TRBV28,TGTGCCAGCAGTAGCTACCTAGGGGCAGGGGCCCAAAACATTCAGTACTTC,CASSSYLGAGAQNIQYF
once,.,17,TRBJ2-1,TRBV14,TGTGCCAGCAGCCACATGACAGGGTTACTAGCATGGAATGAGCAGTTCTTC,CASSHMTGLLAWNEQFF
.,.,14,TRBJ1-1,TRBV5-5,TGTGCCAGCAGCTGGCCAAAGAGGAGGACTGAAGCTTTCTTT,CASSWPKRRTEAFF
.,.,15,TRBJ1-2,TRBV29-1,TGCAGCGTACCCATATCCGGGATCGGAGGCTATGGCTACACCTTC,CSVPISGIGGYGYTF
.,.,17,TRBJ2-7,TRBV21-1,TGTGCCAGCAGCAAAGCTATCTGGGACAGGTGGCCCTACGAGCAGTACTTC,CASSKAIWDRWPYEQYF
.,.,13,TRBJ2-1,TRBV7-9,TGTGCCAGCAGCCCATCGCCACTTAATGAGCAGTTCTTC,CASSPSPLNEQFF
.,.,14,TRBJ1-5,TRBV6-1,TGTGCCAGCAGTGAAGCGATCAGGAATCAGCCCCAGCATTTT,CASSEAIRNQPQHF
.,.,14,TRBJ2-7,TRBV28,TGTGCCAGCACCGGGGGAATAGGGAGCTACGAGCAGTACTTC,CASTGGIGSYEQYF
.,.,14,TRBJ2-7,TRBV5-1,TGCGCCAGCAGTGCCGGGACGGGACACTACGAGCAGTACTTC,CASSAGTGHYEQYF
.,.,13,TRBJ2-5,TRBV5-4,TGTGCCAGCAGCCACGAGGGAGTAACGACCCAGTACTTC,CASSHEGVTTQYF
.,TRBD2,15,TRBJ2-5,TRBV7-3,TGTGCCAGCAGCCGGGGAGCGGGGAAACAAGAGACCCAGTACTTC,CASSRGAGKQETQYF
.,.,15,TRBJ2-3,TRBV27,TGTGCCAGCAGTGGGGGACTTGTTTTCACAGATACGCAGTATTTT,CASSGGLVFTDTQYF
.,TRBD2,13,TRBJ2-7,TRBV27,TGTGCCAGCAGTCTCGGGACTAGCGGTGAGCAGTACTTC,CASSLGTSGEQYF
.,TRBD2,16,TRBJ2-5,TRBV9,TGTGCCAGCAGCGTAGAGGCGGGGGGCGGCCAAGAGACCCAGTACTTC,CASSVEAGGGQETQYF
few,TRBD2,18,TRBJ2-7,TRBV7-9,TGTGCCAGCAGCTTAGGTTCCGGGGGGTCCTTGAGCTCCTACGAGCAGTACTTC,CASSLGSGGSLSSYEQYF
.,TRBD2,15,TRBJ2-1,TRBV11-3,TGTGCCAGCAGCTTAGGACTAGCAGAATACAATGAGCAGTTCTTC,CASSLGLAEYNEQFF
.,TRBD1,15,TRBJ1-5,TRBV6-6,TGTGCCAGCAGTCCCGGGACAGGCCTGGGGCAGCCCCAGCATTTT,CASSPGTGLGQPQHF
once,.,15,TRBJ2-7,TRBV4-1,TGCGCCAGCAGCCAAGATTACAGGGAACCCTACGAGCAGTACTTC,CASSQDYREPYEQYF
.,TRBD2,16,TRBJ2-7,TRBV27,TGTGCCAGCAGTTTTTCCCCCCCTAGCGGGAGCCGCGAGCAGTACTTC,CASSFSPPSGSREQYF
.,TRBD2,16,TRBJ2-2,TRBV19,TGTGCCAGTAGTCCTCCTAGCGGGAGTTTAACCGGGGAGCTGTTTTTT,CASSPPSGSLTGELFF
once,.,15,TRBJ1-1,TRBV11-3,TGTGCCAGCAGCTTAGAAGCACCAATGAACACTGAAGCTTTCTTT,CASSLEAPMNTEAFF
.,.,11,TRBJ2-1,TRBV7-2,TGTGCCAGCAGCTTAGAGTGGTCGGCGGTCTTC,CASSLEWSAVF
.,.,14,TRBJ2-7,TRBV18,TGTGCCAGCTCACCCCGAGAATCTGGCTACGAGCAGTACTTC,CASSPRESGYEQYF
.,TRBD1,15,TRBJ1-5,TRBV30,TGTGCCTTCACCAGGGACAGGGGAAGCAATCAGCCCCAGCATTTT,CAFTRDRGSNQPQHF
.,TRBD2,13,TRBJ2-7,TRBV6-5,TGTGCCAGCAGTCGGCGGGAGCTCTACGAGCAGTACTTC,CASSRRELYEQYF
.,TRBD1,14,TRBJ1-2,TRBV28,TGTGCCAGCAGGAGCGAAGACAGGGCCTATGGCTACACCTTC,CASRSEDRAYGYTF
.,.,15,TRBJ1-4,TRBV5-8,TGTGCCAGCACCCCCCCGGTAGCCGGCACCGAAAAACTGTTTTTT,CASTPPVAGTEKLFF
.,TRBD1,16,TRBJ2-2,TRBV27,TGTGCCAGCAGTTGGCGACAGGGGGCACGCACCGGGGAGCTGTTTTTT,CASSWRQGARTGELFF
.,.,13,TRBJ2-2,TRBV18,TGTGCCAGCTCACCATTCGACTACGGGGAGCTGTTTTTT,CASSPFDYGELFF
.,TRBD1,15,TRBJ2-5,TRBV9,TGTGCCAGCAGCGTCGGGGGACAGGCTAGCGAGACCCAGTACTTC,CASSVGGQASETQYF
few,.,15,TRBJ2-1,TRBV6-1,TGTGCCAGCAGTGAAGCGGGAGGCTCCTACAATGAGCAGTTCTTC,CASSEAGGSYNEQFF
.,.,16,TRBJ1-2,TRBV5-8,TGTGCCAGCAGCTTAAACAGGGCGACTGGTGTATATGGCTACACCTTC,CASSLNRATGVYGYTF
.,.,13,TRBJ2-7,TRBV29-1,TGCAGCGTTGAACAGGGTGTGGACTACGAGCAGTACTTC,CSVEQGVDYEQYF
.,TRBD2,16,TRBJ2-2,TRBV9,TGTGCCAGCAGCGCGACTAGCGGGGGATACACCGGGGAGCTGTTTTTT,CASSATSGGYTGELFF
.,TRBD2,15,TRBJ2-3,TRBV19,TGTGCCAGTAGCGCAACGGGGGGGCCGTCAGATACGCAGTATTTT,CASSATGGPSDTQYF
.,.,16,TRBJ1-3,TRBV5-1,TGCGCCAGCAGCTTGGAGGGCCGGGGCTCTGGAAACACCATATATTTT,CASSLEGRGSGNTIYF
.,TRBD1,14,TRBJ2-3,TRBV6-4,TGTGCCAGCAGTGAAGAGGGGGCCACAGATACGCAGTATTTT,CASSEEGATDTQYF
.,TRBD2,15,TRBJ2-3,TRBV7-3,TGTGCCAGCAGCCCTTCGGGACTAGGTTCAGATACGCAGTATTTT,CASSPSGLGSDTQYF
.,.,15,TRBJ1-5,TRBV7-2,TGTGCCAGCAGCTTAGCGCATGGGGGAGGTCAGCCCCAGCATTTT,CASSLAHGGGQPQHF
.,.,14,TRBJ2-7,TRBV19,TGTGCCAGTAGTATAGCGGGATCTCCGCACGAGCAGTACTTC,CASSIAGSPHEQYF
.,.,12,TRBJ2-3,TRBV28,TGTGCCACCCAAACAGGGAGAGATACGCAGTATTTT,CATQTGRDTQYF
.,.,15,TRBJ2-1,TRBV7-3,TGTGCCAGCAGCCACGGGGGACTCCGTAACAATGAGCAGTTCTTC,CASSHGGLRNNEQFF
.,TRBD1,13,TRBJ1-2,TRBV14,TGTGCCAGCAGCGGACCCGGGGACAGCGGCTACACCTTC,CASSGPGDSGYTF
.,.,13,TRBJ1-1,TRBV6-5,TGTGCCAGCAGTTACTCGAGGGCAGCCGAAGCTTTCTTT,CASSYSRAAEAFF
.,TRBD1,13,TRBJ1-2,TRBV7-8,TGTGCCAGCAGCTTAGTAAAGGGGGCGGGCTACACCTTC,CASSLVKGAGYTF
.,.,16,TRBJ2-3,TRBV6-5,TGTGCCAGCAGTTACTCGATGGGGCCCAGCACAGATACGCAGTATTTT,CASSYSMGPSTDTQYF
few,.,14,TRBJ1-1,TRBV7-3,TGTGCCAGCAGCACCCACAGGGACGGCACTGAAGCTTTCTTT,CASSTHRDGTEAFF
.,TRBD1,14,TRBJ1-4,TRBV7-2,TGTGCCAGCAGCTCCCCCAACAGGGGGCAAGAACTGTTTTTT,CASSSPNRGQELFF
.,.,9,TRBJ2-7,TRBV28,TGTGCCAGCAACAACGACTGGTACTTC,CASNNDWYF
.,.,13,TRBJ1-2,TRBV10-3,TGTGCCATCAGGGGACAAAGGGAACACGGCTACACCTTC,CAIRGQREHGYTF
.,TRBD1,16,TRBJ2-7,TRBV18,TGTGCCAGCTCACCACCGTCGGGACAGGGGGCCTACGAGCAGTACTTC,CASSPPSGQGAYEQYF
.,.,14,TRBJ1-3,TRBV2,TGTGCCAGCAACCAAGACACCTCTGGAAACACCATATATTTT,CASNQDTSGNTIYF
.,.,15,TRBJ1-1,TRBV11-2,TGTGCCAGCAGCACCCGACAGCTAAGGAACACTGAAGCTTTCTTT,CASSTRQLRNTEAFF
.,.,16,TRBJ1-1,TRBV7-3,TGTGCCAGCAGCCCCGGGGGGGGGAGGAGAGGCACTGAAGCTTTCTTT,CASSPGGGRRGTEAFF
.,TRBD2,15,TRBJ2-5,TRBV2,TGTGCCAGCAGTGAAATAGCGGGGGGCCAAGAGACCCAGTACTTC,CASSEIAGGQETQYF
.,.,14,TRBJ2-1,TRBV5-8,TGTGCCAGCAGGAACCAGCGGGCTCACAATGAGCAGTTCTTC,CASRNQRAHNEQFF
.,.,14,TRBJ2-5,TRBV7-2,TGTGCCAGCAGCTTGGGCAGAAACCAAGAGACCCAGTACTTC,CASSLGRNQETQYF
.,TRBD2,16,TRBJ2-1,TRBV5-1,TGCGCCAGCAGCTTTACTAGCGGGGGCCCTTCAAATGAGCAGTTCTTC,CASSFTSGGPSNEQFF